The rows below give T cell receptor beta chains drawn from one sample of a study of T-cell memory formation after mild COVID-19. TCRdb independently ran MiXCR on the 5' RACE reads; one entry per CDR3 protein. The sample lists around 250,000 distinct CDR3 sequences, 16% occurring once. Sequenced input: PBMCs or a T cell subset sorted from them (not recorded which). All receptors come from a man younger than 35 who had mild COVID-19 (a few samples of this study predate the infection). Cell type and time point are not known. CDR3s include the opening cysteine and the closing phenylalanine or tryptophan. Each record gives: J gene, V gene, clone size, D gene, CDR3 protein, CDR3 DNA. A D gene is named only where the DNA matches it firmly. Size is stated for part of the rows, as once, few or many counts, or as a class when the clone is expanded.

j_gene: TRBJ2-2
v_gene: TRBV7-9
abundance: .
d_gene: .
CDR3aa: CASSRPLSTGELFF
CDR3nt: TGTGCCAGCAGCCGACCGCTAAGTACCGGGGAGCTGTTTTTT

j_gene: TRBJ2-7
v_gene: TRBV6-5
abundance: .
d_gene: .
CDR3aa: CASGGFDSYEQYF
CDR3nt: TGTGCCAGCGGAGGGTTTGACTCCTACGAGCAGTACTTC

j_gene: TRBJ2-7
v_gene: TRBV5-1
abundance: few
d_gene: .
CDR3aa: CASSLASRGYEQYF
CDR3nt: TGCGCCAGCAGCTTGGCCTCGCGGGGCTACGAGCAGTACTTC

j_gene: TRBJ2-3
v_gene: TRBV4-2
abundance: .
d_gene: .
CDR3aa: CASSHGPSVSDTQYF
CDR3nt: TGTGCCAGCTCCCATGGGCCTTCGGTGAGCGATACGCAGTATTTT

j_gene: TRBJ1-1
v_gene: TRBV6-5
abundance: few
d_gene: .
CDR3aa: CASNNGQHTEAFF
CDR3nt: TGTGCCAGCAACAACGGACAGCACACTGAAGCTTTCTTT

j_gene: TRBJ2-5
v_gene: TRBV6-2/TRBV6-3
abundance: .
d_gene: .
CDR3aa: CASRDAEAGKTQYF
CDR3nt: TGTGCCAGCAGAGATGCGGAGGCCGGGAAGACCCAGTACTTC

j_gene: TRBJ1-2
v_gene: TRBV12-3/TRBV12-4
abundance: few
d_gene: TRBD1
CDR3aa: CASSETGVYGYTF
CDR3nt: TGTGCCAGCAGCGAGACAGGGGTATATGGCTACACCTTC

j_gene: TRBJ2-4
v_gene: TRBV12-3/TRBV12-4
abundance: .
d_gene: .
CDR3aa: CASSFGGHGNIQYF
CDR3nt: TGTGCCAGCAGTTTTGGGGGGCACGGAAACATTCAGTACTTC

j_gene: TRBJ1-1
v_gene: TRBV6-5
abundance: .
d_gene: .
CDR3aa: CASQLEEAFF
CDR3nt: TGTGCCAGCCAGTTGGAAGAAGCTTTCTTT

j_gene: TRBJ1-2
v_gene: TRBV29-1
abundance: many
d_gene: .
CDR3aa: CSVYLNYGYTF
CDR3nt: TGCAGCGTTTATCTGAACTATGGCTACACCTTC

j_gene: TRBJ1-4
v_gene: TRBV5-1
abundance: .
d_gene: .
CDR3aa: CASSRDKLNEKLFF
CDR3nt: TGCGCCAGCAGCCGGGACAAACTTAATGAAAAACTGTTTTTT

j_gene: TRBJ2-7
v_gene: TRBV5-1
abundance: many
d_gene: .
CDR3aa: CASSLRPPYEQYF
CDR3nt: TGCGCCAGCAGCTTGCGTCCCCCCTACGAGCAGTACTTC

j_gene: TRBJ2-5
v_gene: TRBV20-1
abundance: .
d_gene: TRBD2
CDR3aa: CSAPTSGGPRTQYF
CDR3nt: TGCAGTGCTCCGACTAGCGGGGGACCTAGGACCCAGTACTTC

j_gene: TRBJ2-3
v_gene: TRBV9
abundance: .
d_gene: .
CDR3aa: CASSVETSTDTQYF
CDR3nt: TGTGCCAGCAGCGTAGAAACTAGCACAGATACGCAGTATTTT

j_gene: TRBJ1-6
v_gene: TRBV9
abundance: once
d_gene: TRBD1
CDR3aa: CASTGIDRGSPLHF
CDR3nt: TGTGCCAGCACCGGCATCGACAGGGGGTCACCCCTCCACTTT

j_gene: TRBJ2-3
v_gene: TRBV5-1
abundance: many
d_gene: .
CDR3aa: CASSLGGEDTQYF
CDR3nt: TGCGCCAGCAGCTTGGGCGGGGAAGATACGCAGTATTTT

j_gene: TRBJ1-5
v_gene: TRBV6-2/TRBV6-3
abundance: .
d_gene: TRBD1
CDR3aa: CASRPMAGGGQPQHF
CDR3nt: TGTGCCAGCAGGCCTATGGCCGGAGGGGGCCAGCCCCAGCATTTT

j_gene: TRBJ2-5
v_gene: TRBV20-1
abundance: .
d_gene: TRBD1
CDR3aa: CSAPKQGASQETQYF
CDR3nt: TGCAGTGCACCTAAACAGGGGGCGAGTCAAGAGACCCAGTACTTC

j_gene: TRBJ1-2
v_gene: TRBV29-1
abundance: few
d_gene: .
CDR3aa: CSVGDIGGNGYTF
CDR3nt: TGCAGCGTGGGGGACATCGGGGGAAATGGCTACACCTTC

j_gene: TRBJ2-3
v_gene: TRBV7-2
abundance: few
d_gene: TRBD2
CDR3aa: CASSLAWRGTSTDTQYF
CDR3nt: TGTGCCAGCAGCTTAGCCTGGCGGGGGACTAGCACAGATACGCAGTATTTT

j_gene: TRBJ2-3
v_gene: TRBV19
abundance: few
d_gene: .
CDR3aa: CASSRGGGSTDTQYF
CDR3nt: TGTGCCAGTAGCCGGGGAGGAGGGAGCACAGATACGCAGTATTTT

j_gene: TRBJ2-5
v_gene: TRBV4-3
abundance: few
d_gene: TRBD2
CDR3aa: CASSQERTSQETQYF
CDR3nt: TGCGCCAGCAGCCAAGAGAGGACTAGCCAAGAGACCCAGTACTTC

j_gene: TRBJ1-5
v_gene: TRBV18
abundance: .
d_gene: TRBD1
CDR3aa: CASSPGGTGKPQHF
CDR3nt: TGTGCCAGCTCACCAGGAGGGACAGGGAAGCCCCAGCATTTT

j_gene: TRBJ1-4
v_gene: TRBV7-2
abundance: .
d_gene: TRBD1
CDR3aa: CASSPRQGSASREKLFF
CDR3nt: TGTGCCAGCAGCCCTAGACAGGGTTCGGCCAGCCGTGAAAAACTGTTTTTT

j_gene: TRBJ1-2
v_gene: TRBV6-1
abundance: few
d_gene: TRBD1
CDR3aa: CATRQGIDYGYTF
CDR3nt: TGTGCCACCCGACAGGGGATCGACTATGGCTACACCTTC

j_gene: TRBJ2-7
v_gene: TRBV7-2
abundance: many
d_gene: .
CDR3aa: CASSSQLGGYEQYF
CDR3nt: TGTGCCAGCAGCTCGCAACTAGGCGGGTACGAGCAGTACTTC

j_gene: TRBJ1-5
v_gene: TRBV25-1
abundance: .
d_gene: .
CDR3aa: CASREGNQPQHF
CDR3nt: TGTGCCAGCAGGGAGGGCAATCAGCCCCAGCATTTT

j_gene: TRBJ1-5
v_gene: TRBV19
abundance: few
d_gene: .
CDR3aa: CASSIEGGYQPQHF
CDR3nt: TGTGCCAGTAGTATAGAGGGGGGCTATCAGCCCCAGCATTTT

j_gene: TRBJ1-6
v_gene: TRBV20-1
abundance: .
d_gene: .
CDR3aa: CSASATRMRESSYNSPLHF
CDR3nt: TGCAGTGCTAGCGCCACCCGCATGAGGGAAAGCTCCTATAATTCACCCCTCCACTTT

j_gene: TRBJ2-5
v_gene: TRBV7-9
abundance: .
d_gene: TRBD1
CDR3aa: CASSFPDRAQETQYF
CDR3nt: TGTGCCAGCAGCTTCCCGGACAGGGCCCAAGAGACCCAGTACTTC

j_gene: TRBJ2-7
v_gene: TRBV7-2
abundance: few
d_gene: .
CDR3aa: CASSPRIRPYEQYF
CDR3nt: TGTGCCAGCAGCCCCCGGATTCGGCCCTACGAGCAGTACTTC

j_gene: TRBJ1-1
v_gene: TRBV11-2
abundance: .
d_gene: .
CDR3aa: CASSLDGINTEAFF
CDR3nt: TGTGCCAGCAGCTTAGACGGTATAAACACTGAAGCTTTCTTT

j_gene: TRBJ2-5
v_gene: TRBV5-6
abundance: .
d_gene: .
CDR3aa: CASSLADSTQYF
CDR3nt: TGTGCCAGCAGCTTGGCAGACTCGACCCAGTACTTC

j_gene: TRBJ2-6
v_gene: TRBV7-2
abundance: .
d_gene: .
CDR3aa: CASSLGSPPSGANVLTF
CDR3nt: TGTGCCAGCAGCTTGGGGAGTCCCCCCTCTGGGGCCAACGTCCTGACTTTC